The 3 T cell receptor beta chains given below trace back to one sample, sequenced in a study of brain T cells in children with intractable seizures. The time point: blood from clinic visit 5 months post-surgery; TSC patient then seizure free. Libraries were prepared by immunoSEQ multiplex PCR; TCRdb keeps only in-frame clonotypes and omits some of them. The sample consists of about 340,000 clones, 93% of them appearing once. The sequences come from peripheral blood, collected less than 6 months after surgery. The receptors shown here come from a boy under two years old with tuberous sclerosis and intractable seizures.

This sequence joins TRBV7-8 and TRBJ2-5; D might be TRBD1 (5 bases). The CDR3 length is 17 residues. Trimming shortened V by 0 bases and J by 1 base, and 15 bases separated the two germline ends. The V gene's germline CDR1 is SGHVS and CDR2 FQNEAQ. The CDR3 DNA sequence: TGTGCCAGCAGCTTAGCTGTGGGGCTCGCGAGCCAAGAGACCCAGTACTTC. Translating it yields CASSLAVGLASQETQYF.

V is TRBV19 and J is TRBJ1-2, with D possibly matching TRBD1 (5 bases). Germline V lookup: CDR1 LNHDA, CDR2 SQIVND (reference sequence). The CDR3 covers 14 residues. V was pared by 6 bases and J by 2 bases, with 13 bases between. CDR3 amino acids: CASSTSRGNYGYTF. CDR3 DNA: TGTGCCAGTAGCACTTCCCGGGGGAACTATGGCTACACCTTC.

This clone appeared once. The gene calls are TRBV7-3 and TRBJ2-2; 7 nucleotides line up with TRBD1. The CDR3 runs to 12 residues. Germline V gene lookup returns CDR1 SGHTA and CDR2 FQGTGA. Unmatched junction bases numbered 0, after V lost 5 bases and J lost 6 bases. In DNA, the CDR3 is TGTGCCAGCAGCCAGGGGGCCGGGGAGCTGTTTTTT. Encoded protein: CASSQGAGELFF.